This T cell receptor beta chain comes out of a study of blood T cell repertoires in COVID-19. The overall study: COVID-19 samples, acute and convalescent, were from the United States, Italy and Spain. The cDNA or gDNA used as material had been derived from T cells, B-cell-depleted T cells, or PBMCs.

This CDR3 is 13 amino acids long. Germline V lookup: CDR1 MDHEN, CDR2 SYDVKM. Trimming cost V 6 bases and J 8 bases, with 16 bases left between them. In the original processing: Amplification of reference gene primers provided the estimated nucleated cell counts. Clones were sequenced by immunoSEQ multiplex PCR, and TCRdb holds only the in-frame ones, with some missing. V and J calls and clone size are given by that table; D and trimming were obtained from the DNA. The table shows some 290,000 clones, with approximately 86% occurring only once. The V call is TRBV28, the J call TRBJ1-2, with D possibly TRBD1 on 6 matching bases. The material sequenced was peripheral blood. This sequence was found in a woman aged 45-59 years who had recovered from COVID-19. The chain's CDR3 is CASRWGRFMGYTF. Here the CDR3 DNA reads TGTGCCAGCAGGTGGGGGCGTTTTATGGGCTACACCTTC.